This TCR beta chain was sequenced for a study of shared clonotypes between healthy human individuals (TCRdb year 2020). Looking at the study overall: The cohort included a few men and a couple of women between 18 and 49 years of age. Leukapheresis yielded between about 0.85 and 9 billion PBMCs per donor. To estimate repertoire size and how much clonotypes are shared between individuals, the study performed deep sequencing of blood TCR repertoires from five healthy adults. Different laboratories and diverse techniques were used to prepare libraries and sequence TCR repertoires, to increase sequencing depth and limit assay-specific biases. For each donor, CD4 naive and CD4 memory were each given three plates, CD8 naive was given two plates, and CD8 memory was given one plate.

The CDR3 starts with the cysteine, ends with the phenylalanine, and has 16 residues. Just the 48-base CDR3 DNA is kept, in frame starting at base 1. At the junction V is shortened by 3 bases and J by 3 bases, with 15 bases in between. CDR1 and CDR2, per the germline V gene, are KGHSH and LQKENI. Broad study findings and their caveats: Sampling was restricted to blood, and TCR repertoires in tissue are likely to differ from TCR repertoires in blood. The small number of donors limited the genetic and exposure-history diversity represented. Larger estimated clonotype richness was generally found for naive subsets than for memory subsets. Higher generation probabilities were observed for clonotypes shared by all four sorted-subset donors than for non-shared clonotypes. Incomplete sequencing was indicated by rarefaction of sorted-subset datasets, despite the large sequencing depth. Based on pairwise subsampling, the degree of clonotype sharing among donors was expected to be affected by sequencing depth. About 5% of naive CD4, 3.5% of naive CD8, about 2.5% of memory CD4, and 0.4% of memory CD8 clonotypes were shared across four donors.

Using the deep immunoSEQ assay, multiplex PCR amplified TCR CDR3 regions from genomic DNA. Extracted genomic DNA from each cell subset was distributed evenly across all wells of several immunoSEQ 96-well plates, and each plate was treated as a replicate. For sorted subsets, approximately 210 ng of genomic DNA, equivalent to around 29,000 T cell genomes, went into each replicate PCR. Purified libraries were measured with a Qubit 3.0 fluorometer, size-checked on a Bioanalyzer 2100, and measured again with the KAPA Library Quantification kit. Every immunoSEQ 96-well plate was sequenced on a dedicated single-read 150-cycle Illumina NextSeq 550 flow cell. Turning to the authors' computational methods: Because the immunoSEQ output included only junctional sequences and no quality scores, the filtering could not be the same as the filtering used for full-length reads. Sequences were annotated with PyIR, a Python wrapper for IgBLAST v1.9, using IMGT germline references to assign V/J genes and CDR3. Reads were filtered out if the reads had weak V/J assignments (E-value above 1e-6), no CDR3, stop codons, out-of-frame junctions, or ambiguous translated residues. V3J clonotypes were defined as sequences sharing an identical inferred V gene, J gene, and CDR3 amino acid sequence. Percentage overlap between repertoires was computed as shared unique clonotypes divided by the size of the smaller repertoire. Repertoire richness was assessed with RTK rarefaction, the Chao1 estimator, and Recon v2.1 estimates of unobserved clonotypes. For all TCRbeta clonotypes obtained by the gDNA method from a few donors, generation probabilities were computed with OLGA. The table was pulled from immuneACCESS by TCRdb, which kept in-frame rearrangements only. Such tables lose some clones; where checked, under half of the loss comes from unresolved V genes, and the rest has no known cause. Clone size and V and J calls were adopted from that table, with D and trimming inferred from the DNA. Counted in this sample were more than 1.2 million clones; less than 99% of them appeared once. Jointly, the top ten make up about 0.34% of the sample.

Notes on this clone: No cognate antigen has been identified for it. No much larger clone exists at a distance of one base, and base qualities are not known.

Donors were healthy HIV-negative adults with no recently reported acute infections or vaccinations. Only Caucasian adults living in Nashville, Tennessee, USA were represented among the donors. Magnetic negative selection was used to enrich CD4+ T cells, after which naive cells were positively selected on CD45RA and the negative fraction became the memory subset. Blood was collected by leukapheresis, and PBMCs were isolated by Ficoll-Histopaque density gradient centrifugation and then cryopreserved in liquid nitrogen vapor phase. Analytical flow cytometry was used to check the purity and quantity of each magnetically sorted T cell population. Genomic DNA was isolated from each sorted fraction and quantified by UV absorbance on a Nanodrop 2000c.

This chain is built from TRBV18 and TRBJ2-1; the D region possibly corresponds to TRBD2 (6 bases align). The sequenced sample consisted of naive CD4+ T cells sorted from blood. According to the study, the label for this sample's cell subset or site signals: CD45RA+ positively selected. This clonotype was sampled from a man younger than 45 in good health. The CDR3 region: CASSPLARDRYNEQFF. At the DNA level, the sequence is TGTGCCAGCTCACCTCTCGCGCGGGACCGCTACAATGAGCAGTTCTTC.